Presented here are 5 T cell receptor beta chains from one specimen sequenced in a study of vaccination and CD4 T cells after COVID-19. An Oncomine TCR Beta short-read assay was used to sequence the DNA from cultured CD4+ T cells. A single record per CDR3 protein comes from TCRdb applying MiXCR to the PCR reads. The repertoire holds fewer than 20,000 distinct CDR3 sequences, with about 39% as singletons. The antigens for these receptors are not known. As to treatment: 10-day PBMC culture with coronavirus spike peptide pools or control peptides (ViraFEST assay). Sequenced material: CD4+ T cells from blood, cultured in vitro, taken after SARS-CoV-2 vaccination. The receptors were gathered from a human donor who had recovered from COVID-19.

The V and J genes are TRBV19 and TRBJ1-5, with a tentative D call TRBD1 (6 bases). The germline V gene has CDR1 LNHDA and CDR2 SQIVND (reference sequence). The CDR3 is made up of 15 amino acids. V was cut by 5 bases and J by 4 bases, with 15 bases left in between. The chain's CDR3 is CASSAPGTNNQPQHF. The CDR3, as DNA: TGTGCCAGTAGTGCCCCCGGGACAAATAATCAGCCCCAGCATTTT.

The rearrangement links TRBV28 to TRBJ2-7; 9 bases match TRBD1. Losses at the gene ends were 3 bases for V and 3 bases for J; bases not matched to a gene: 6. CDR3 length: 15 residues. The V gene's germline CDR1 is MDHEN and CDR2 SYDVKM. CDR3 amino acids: CASSFLDRGNYEQYF. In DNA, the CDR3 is TGTGCCAGCAGTTTTCTGGACAGGGGAAACTACGAGCAGTACTTC.

Here the CDR3 DNA reads TGTGCCAGCAGGAAGGACAGGGGAAGCTATGGCTACACCTTC. Translation: CASRKDRGSYGYTF. The chain uses TRBV2 and TRBJ1-2, with 9 bases matching TRBD1. In germline, CDR1 is SNHLY, CDR2 FYNNEI. CDR3 length: 14 amino acids. After removal of 6 bases from V and 4 bases from J, the junction contained 6 bases not matched to a gene.

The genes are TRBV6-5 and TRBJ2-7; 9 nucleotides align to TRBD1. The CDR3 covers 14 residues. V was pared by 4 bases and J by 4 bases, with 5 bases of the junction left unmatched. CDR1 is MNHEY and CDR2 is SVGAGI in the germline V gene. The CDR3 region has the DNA TGTGCCAGCAGTTCCAGAGGGACAGGGTACGAGCAGTACTTC. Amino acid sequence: CASSSRGTGYEQYF.

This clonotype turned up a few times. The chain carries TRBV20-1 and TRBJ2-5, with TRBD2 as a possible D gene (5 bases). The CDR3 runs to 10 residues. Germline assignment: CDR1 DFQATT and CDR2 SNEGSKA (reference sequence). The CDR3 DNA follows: TGCAGCCCATGGGAGGAGACCCAGTACTTC. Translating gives CSPWEETQYF.